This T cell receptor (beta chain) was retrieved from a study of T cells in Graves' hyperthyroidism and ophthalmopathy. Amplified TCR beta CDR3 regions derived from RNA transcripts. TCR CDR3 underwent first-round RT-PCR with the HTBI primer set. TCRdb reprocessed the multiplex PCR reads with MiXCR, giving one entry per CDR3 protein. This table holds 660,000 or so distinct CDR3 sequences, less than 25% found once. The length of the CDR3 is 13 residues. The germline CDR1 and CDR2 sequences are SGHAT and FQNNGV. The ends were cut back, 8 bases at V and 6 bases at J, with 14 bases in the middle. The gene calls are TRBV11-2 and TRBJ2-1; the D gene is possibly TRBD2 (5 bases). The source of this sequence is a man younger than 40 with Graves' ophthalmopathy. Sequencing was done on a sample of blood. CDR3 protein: CASWKLGSNEQFF. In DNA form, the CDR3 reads TGTGCCAGCTGGAAACTAGGCTCCAATGAGCAGTTCTTC.